The rows below give T cell receptor beta chains drawn from one sample of a study of cytomegalovirus exposure and HLA in healthy donors. The table came from immunoSEQ multiplex PCR; TCRdb's copy has only in-frame clones and leaves some out. The sample records 200,000 to 250,000 clones, around 80% being singletons. Sequenced: PBMCs. Receptor source: a man aged 25 to 40 in good health and CMV-seronegative. The CDR3 runs from the conserved cysteine through the conserved F or W. Each record gives: V gene, D gene, J gene, clone size, CDR3 length, CDR3 protein, CDR3 DNA. The D gene is left open where the match is weak. Only part of the rows carry a size: once, few, many, or a class if the clone is expanded.

TRBV6-1	TRBD2	TRBJ2-5	NA	15	CASSEGGGAQETQYF	TGTGCCAGCAGTGAAGGCGGGGGGGCCCAGGAGACCCAGTACTTC
TRBV7-2	TRBD1	TRBJ1-5	NA	13	CASRGQYGQPQHF	TGTGCCAGCAGGGGACAGTACGGTCAGCCCCAGCATTTT
TRBV5-1	TRBD1	TRBJ1-6	NA	15	CASSPGTGLNSPLHF	TGCGCCAGCAGCCCCGGGACAGGGCTTAATTCACCCCTCCACTTT
TRBV15	TRBD1	TRBJ2-3	many	16	CATSRPGDRTGHTQYF	TGTGCCACCAGCAGACCTGGGGACAGGACTGGGCATACGCAGTATTTT
TRBV6-1	NA	TRBJ2-7	NA	13	CASSARFSYEQYF	TGTGCCAGCAGTGCCAGATTCTCCTACGAGCAGTACTTC
TRBV7-8	NA	TRBJ1-2	once	17	CASSLYSVGWRADGYTF	TGTGCCAGCAGCTTATATTCTGTTGGTTGGCGGGCAGATGGCTACACCTTC
TRBV28	NA	TRBJ2-3	few	14	CASSLAGATDTQYF	TGTGCCAGCAGTTTAGCAGGGGCAACAGATACGCAGTATTTT
TRBV6-1	TRBD2	TRBJ2-7	NA	14	CASSRTSGGYEQYF	TGTGCCAGCTCTAGGACTAGCGGGGGCTACGAGCAGTACTTC
TRBV5-6	NA	TRBJ2-7	NA	13	CASSSQGRNEQYF	TGTGCCAGCAGTTCTCAGGGTCGAAACGAGCAGTACTTC
TRBV19	NA	TRBJ1-2	NA	14	CASSKNRETYGYTF	TGTGCCAGTAGTAAAAACAGGGAGACCTATGGCTACACCTTC
TRBV7-8	TRBD2	TRBJ2-1	NA	14	CASRERGAYNEQFF	TGTGCCAGCAGAGAGCGGGGGGCCTACAATGAGCAGTTCTTC
TRBV15	NA	TRBJ2-1	NA	14	CATSWRKTSNEQFF	TGTGCCACCAGCTGGAGGAAGACTAGCAATGAGCAGTTCTTC
TRBV4-2	NA	TRBJ2-3	few	15	CASSQVQGLRDTQYF	TGTGCCAGCAGCCAAGTGCAGGGACTCCGTGATACGCAGTATTTT
TRBV5-1	NA	TRBJ1-1	NA	13	CASSLGLQMWAFF	TGCGCCAGCAGCTTGGGACTACAGATGTGGGCTTTCTTT
TRBV11-3	TRBD1	TRBJ2-1	once	16	CASSLRPGQGNNEQFF	TGTGCCAGCAGCTTAAGGCCGGGACAGGGAAACAATGAGCAGTTCTTC
TRBV28	NA	TRBJ2-7	NA	12	CASTTESYEQYF	TGTGCCAGCACGACAGAGTCTTACGAGCAGTACTTC
TRBV7-9	NA	TRBJ2-7	NA	12	CASSLGAYEQYF	TGTGCTAGCAGCTTAGGAGCCTACGAGCAGTACTTC
TRBV7-6	NA	TRBJ2-5	NA	15	CASSPLSRVQETQYF	TGTGCCAGCAGCCCCCTCTCGAGAGTGCAAGAGACCCAGTACTTC
TRBV27	NA	TRBJ1-1	NA	16	CASSFVPGVGMTEAFF	TGTGCCAGCAGTTTTGTCCCAGGGGTAGGCATGACTGAAGCTTTCTTT
TRBV5-1	TRBD2	TRBJ2-5	NA	17	CASSLGGTSGAQETQYF	TGCGCCAGCAGCTTGGGGGGGACTAGCGGAGCTCAAGAGACCCAGTACTTC
TRBV5-6	TRBD1	TRBJ2-1	NA	15	CASSQGTGGYNEQFF	TGTGCCAGCAGCCAAGGGACAGGGGGCTACAATGAGCAGTTCTTC
TRBV25-1	TRBD1	TRBJ2-7	many	13	CASSEWTGGEQYF	TGTGCCAGCAGTGAATGGACAGGGGGCGAGCAGTACTTC
TRBV7-9	TRBD1	TRBJ2-2	NA	16	CASSRGQGGNTGELFF	TGTGCCAGCAGCCGCGGACAGGGAGGGAACACCGGGGAGCTGTTTTTT
TRBV19	NA	TRBJ2-7	once	14	CASSPGHQRDEQYF	TGTGCCAGTAGTCCGGGACATCAACGGGACGAGCAGTACTTC
TRBV2	TRBD1	TRBJ1-5	once	15	CASSQIDRGGQPQHF	TGTGCCAGCAGTCAAATCGACAGGGGAGGTCAGCCCCAGCATTTT
TRBV28	NA	TRBJ1-5	once	15	CASSPTPGDNQPQHF	TGTGCCAGCAGCCCTACCCCCGGAGACAATCAGCCCCAGCATTTT
TRBV6-5	NA	TRBJ1-1	few	11	CASSRGGEAFF	TGTGCCAGCAGTAGGGGAGGTGAAGCTTTCTTT
TRBV6-1	NA	TRBJ1-1	NA	14	CASRLEKPGAEAFF	TGTGCCAGCAGACTTGAGAAACCCGGGGCTGAAGCTTTCTTT
TRBV5-1	NA	TRBJ2-5	NA	14	CASSFGGPGETQYF	TGCGCCAGCAGCTTCGGGGGGCCGGGGGAGACCCAGTACTTC
TRBV6-1	NA	TRBJ2-5	NA	14	CASRKQGLRETQYF	TGTGCCAGCAGGAAACAGGGATTGAGAGAGACCCAGTACTTC
TRBV15	TRBD1	TRBJ2-7	NA	15	CATSSSGQGSYEQYF	TGTGCCACCAGCAGCTCGGGACAGGGAAGTTACGAGCAGTACTTC
TRBV18	TRBD2	TRBJ2-1	once	15	CASSELAGGPGEQFF	TGTGCCAGCTCCGAACTAGCGGGGGGGCCTGGGGAGCAGTTCTTC
TRBV27	NA	TRBJ2-6	NA	14	CASSFVAGANVLTF	TGTGCCAGCAGTTTTGTAGCCGGGGCCAACGTCCTGACTTTC
TRBV7-2	NA	TRBJ1-1	NA	16	CASSLVGWQVGRGAFF	TGTGCCAGCAGCTTAGTTGGGTGGCAGGTTGGCCGGGGGGCTTTCTTT
TRBV7-2	NA	TRBJ1-1	NA	13	CASSFPEGHEAFF	TGTGCCAGCAGCTTCCCAGAGGGACATGAAGCTTTCTTT